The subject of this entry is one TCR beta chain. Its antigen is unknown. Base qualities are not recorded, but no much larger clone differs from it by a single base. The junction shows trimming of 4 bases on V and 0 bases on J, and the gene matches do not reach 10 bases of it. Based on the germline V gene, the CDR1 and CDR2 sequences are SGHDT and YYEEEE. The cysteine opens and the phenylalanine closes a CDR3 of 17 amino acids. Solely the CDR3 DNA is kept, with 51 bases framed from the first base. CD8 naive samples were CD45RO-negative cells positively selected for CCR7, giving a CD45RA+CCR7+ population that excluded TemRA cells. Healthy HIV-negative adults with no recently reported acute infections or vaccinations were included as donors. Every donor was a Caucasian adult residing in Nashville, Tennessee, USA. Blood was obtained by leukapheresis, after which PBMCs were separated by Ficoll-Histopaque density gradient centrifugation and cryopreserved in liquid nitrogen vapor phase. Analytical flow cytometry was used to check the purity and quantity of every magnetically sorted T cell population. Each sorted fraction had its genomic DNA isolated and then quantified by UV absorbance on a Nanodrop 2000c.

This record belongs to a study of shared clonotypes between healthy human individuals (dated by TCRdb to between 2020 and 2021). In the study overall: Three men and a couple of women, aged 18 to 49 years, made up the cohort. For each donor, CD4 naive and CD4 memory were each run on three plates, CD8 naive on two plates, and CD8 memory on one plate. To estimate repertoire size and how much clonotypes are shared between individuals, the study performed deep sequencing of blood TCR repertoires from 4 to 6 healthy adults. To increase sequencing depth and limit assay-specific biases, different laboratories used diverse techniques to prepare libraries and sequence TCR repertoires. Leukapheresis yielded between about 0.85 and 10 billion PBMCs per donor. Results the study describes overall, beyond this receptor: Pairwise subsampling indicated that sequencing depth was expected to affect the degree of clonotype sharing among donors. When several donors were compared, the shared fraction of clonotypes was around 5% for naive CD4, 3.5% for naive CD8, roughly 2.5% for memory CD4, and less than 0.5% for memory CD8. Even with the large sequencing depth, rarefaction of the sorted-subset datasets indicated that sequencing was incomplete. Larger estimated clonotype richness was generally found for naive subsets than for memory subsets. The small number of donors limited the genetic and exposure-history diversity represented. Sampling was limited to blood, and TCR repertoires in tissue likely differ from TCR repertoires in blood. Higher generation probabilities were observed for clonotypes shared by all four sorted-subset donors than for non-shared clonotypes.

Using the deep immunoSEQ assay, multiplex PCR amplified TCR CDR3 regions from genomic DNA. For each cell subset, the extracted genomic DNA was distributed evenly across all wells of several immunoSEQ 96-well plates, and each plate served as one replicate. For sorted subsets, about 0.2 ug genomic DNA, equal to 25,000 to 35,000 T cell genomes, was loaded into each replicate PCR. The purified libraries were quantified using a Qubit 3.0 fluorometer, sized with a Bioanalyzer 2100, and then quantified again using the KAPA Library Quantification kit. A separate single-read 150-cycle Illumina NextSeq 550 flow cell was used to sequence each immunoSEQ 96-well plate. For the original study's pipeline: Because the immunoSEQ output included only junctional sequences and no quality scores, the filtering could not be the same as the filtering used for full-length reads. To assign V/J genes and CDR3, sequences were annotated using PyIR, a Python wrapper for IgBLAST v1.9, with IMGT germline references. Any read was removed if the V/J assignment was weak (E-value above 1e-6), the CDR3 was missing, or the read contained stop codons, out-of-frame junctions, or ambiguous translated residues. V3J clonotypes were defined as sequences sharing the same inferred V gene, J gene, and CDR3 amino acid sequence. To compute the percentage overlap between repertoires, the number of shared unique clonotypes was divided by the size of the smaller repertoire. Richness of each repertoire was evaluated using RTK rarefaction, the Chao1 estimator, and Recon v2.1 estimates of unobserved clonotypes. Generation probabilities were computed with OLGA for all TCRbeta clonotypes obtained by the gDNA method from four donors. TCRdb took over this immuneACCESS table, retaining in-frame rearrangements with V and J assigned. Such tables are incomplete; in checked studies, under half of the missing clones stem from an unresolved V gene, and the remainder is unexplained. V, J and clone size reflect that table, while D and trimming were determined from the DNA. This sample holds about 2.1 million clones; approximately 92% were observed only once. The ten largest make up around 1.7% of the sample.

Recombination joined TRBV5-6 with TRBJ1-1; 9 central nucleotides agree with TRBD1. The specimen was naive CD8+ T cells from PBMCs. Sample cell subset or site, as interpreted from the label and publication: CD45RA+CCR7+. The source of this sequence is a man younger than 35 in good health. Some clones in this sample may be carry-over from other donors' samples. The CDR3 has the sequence CASSPMRDRAMNTEAFF. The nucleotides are TGTGCCAGCAGCCCAATGAGGGACAGGGCAATGAACACTGAAGCTTTCTTT.